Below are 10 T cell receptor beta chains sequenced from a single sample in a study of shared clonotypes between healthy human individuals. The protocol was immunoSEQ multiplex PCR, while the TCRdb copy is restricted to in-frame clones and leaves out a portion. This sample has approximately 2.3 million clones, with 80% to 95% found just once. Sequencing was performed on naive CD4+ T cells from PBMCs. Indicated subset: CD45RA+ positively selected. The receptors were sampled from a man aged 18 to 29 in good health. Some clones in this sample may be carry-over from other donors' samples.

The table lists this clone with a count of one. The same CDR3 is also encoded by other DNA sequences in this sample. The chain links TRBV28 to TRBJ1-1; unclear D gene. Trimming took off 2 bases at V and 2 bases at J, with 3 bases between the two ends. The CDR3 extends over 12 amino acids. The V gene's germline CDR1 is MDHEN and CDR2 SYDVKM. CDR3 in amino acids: CASSLRNTEAFF. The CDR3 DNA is TGTGCCAGCAGTTTACGCAACACTGAAGCTTTCTTT.

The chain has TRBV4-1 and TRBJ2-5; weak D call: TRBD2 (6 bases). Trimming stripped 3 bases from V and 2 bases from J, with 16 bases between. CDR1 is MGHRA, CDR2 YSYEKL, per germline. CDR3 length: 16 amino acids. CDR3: CASSHPDRAGQETQYF. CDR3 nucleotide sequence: TGCGCCAGCAGCCACCCCGATCGGGCGGGACAAGAGACCCAGTACTTC.

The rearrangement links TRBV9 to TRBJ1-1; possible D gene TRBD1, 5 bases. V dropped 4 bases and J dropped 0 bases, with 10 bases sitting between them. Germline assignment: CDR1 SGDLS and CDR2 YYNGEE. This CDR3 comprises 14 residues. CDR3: CASSRDPMNTEAFF. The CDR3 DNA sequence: TGTGCCAGCAGCAGGGACCCAATGAACACTGAAGCTTTCTTT.

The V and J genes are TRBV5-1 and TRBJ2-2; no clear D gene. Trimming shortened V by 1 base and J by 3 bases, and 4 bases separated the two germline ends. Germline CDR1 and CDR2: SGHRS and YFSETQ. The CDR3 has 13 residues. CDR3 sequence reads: CASSLQYTGELFF. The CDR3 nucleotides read TGCGCCAGCAGCTTGCAGTACACCGGGGAGCTGTTTTTT.

CDR3 loop: CASSLRVARAGEQYF. Written as DNA, the CDR3 is TGTGCCAGCAGTTTAAGGGTCGCCAGGGCGGGCGAGCAGTACTTC. The chain carries TRBV28 and TRBJ2-7; possibly TRBD1 or TRBD2 for D (5 bases each). V was clipped by 2 bases and J by 6 bases, with 17 bases between them. Germline values: CDR1 MDHEN, CDR2 SYDVKM. This CDR3 contains 15 residues.

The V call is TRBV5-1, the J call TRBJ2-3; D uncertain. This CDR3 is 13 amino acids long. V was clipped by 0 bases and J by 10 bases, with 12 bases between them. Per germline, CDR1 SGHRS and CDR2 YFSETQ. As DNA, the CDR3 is TGCGCCAGCAGCTTGGGTCAGGACGATTCGCAGTATTTT. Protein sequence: CASSLGQDDSQYF.

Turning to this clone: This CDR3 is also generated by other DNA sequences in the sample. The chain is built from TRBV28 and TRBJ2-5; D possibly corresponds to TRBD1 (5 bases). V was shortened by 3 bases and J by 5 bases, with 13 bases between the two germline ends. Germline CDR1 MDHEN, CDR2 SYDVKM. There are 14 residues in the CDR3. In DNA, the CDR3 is TGTGCCAGCAGTTTCGATGGGGCGCGGGAGACCCAGTACTTC. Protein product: CASSFDGARETQYF.

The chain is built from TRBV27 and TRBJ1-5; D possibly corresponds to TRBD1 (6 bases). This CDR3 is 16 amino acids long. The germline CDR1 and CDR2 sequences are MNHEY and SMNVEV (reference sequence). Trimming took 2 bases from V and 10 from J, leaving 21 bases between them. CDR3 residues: CASSLRVGAGDHPQHF. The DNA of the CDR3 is TGTGCCAGCAGTTTAAGGGTTGGGGCAGGGGACCATCCCCAGCATTTT.

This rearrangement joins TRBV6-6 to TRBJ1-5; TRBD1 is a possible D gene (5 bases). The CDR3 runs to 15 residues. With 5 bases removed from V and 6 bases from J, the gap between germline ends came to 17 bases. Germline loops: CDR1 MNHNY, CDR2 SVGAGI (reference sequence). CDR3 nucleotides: TGTGCCAGCAGTACCCGGGGCCATGAGGGTCAGCCCCAGCATTTT. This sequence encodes CASSTRGHEGQPQHF.

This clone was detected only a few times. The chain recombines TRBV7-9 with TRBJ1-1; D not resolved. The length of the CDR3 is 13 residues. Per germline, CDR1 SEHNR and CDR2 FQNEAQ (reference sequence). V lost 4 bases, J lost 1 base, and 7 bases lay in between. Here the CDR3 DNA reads TGTGCCAGCAGCTACACAGAGAACACTGAAGCTTTCTTT. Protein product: CASSYTENTEAFF.